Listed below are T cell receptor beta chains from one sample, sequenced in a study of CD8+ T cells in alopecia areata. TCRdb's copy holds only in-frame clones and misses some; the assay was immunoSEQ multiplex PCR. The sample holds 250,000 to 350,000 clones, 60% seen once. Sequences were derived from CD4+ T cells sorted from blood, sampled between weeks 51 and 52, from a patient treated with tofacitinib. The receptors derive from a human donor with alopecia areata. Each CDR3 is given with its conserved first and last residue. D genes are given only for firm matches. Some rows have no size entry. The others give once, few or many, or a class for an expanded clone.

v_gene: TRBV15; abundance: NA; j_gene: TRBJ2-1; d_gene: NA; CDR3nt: TGTGCCACCAGCAGAGTATCGGGTCATGAGCAGTTCTTC; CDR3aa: CATSRVSGHEQFF
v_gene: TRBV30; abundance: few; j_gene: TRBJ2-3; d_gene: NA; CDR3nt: TGTGCCTGGAGGTACGCAGATACGCAGTATTTT; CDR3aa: CAWRYADTQYF
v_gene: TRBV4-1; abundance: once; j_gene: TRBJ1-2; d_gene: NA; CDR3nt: TGCGCCAGCAGACAACTCGGACAGCTCTATGGCTACACCTTC; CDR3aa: CASRQLGQLYGYTF
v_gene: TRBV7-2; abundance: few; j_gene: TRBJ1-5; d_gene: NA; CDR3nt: TGTGCCAGCAGCCCCCCGACCTCCGGGGTCATAAATTTGCATTTT; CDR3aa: CASSPPTSGVINLHF
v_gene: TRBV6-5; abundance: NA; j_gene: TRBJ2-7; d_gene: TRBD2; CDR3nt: TGTGCCAGCAGCCCGGAGCGGGGGCCGTCCTACGAGCAGTACTTC; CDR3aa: CASSPERGPSYEQYF
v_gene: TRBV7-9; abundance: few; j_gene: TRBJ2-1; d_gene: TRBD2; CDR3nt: TGTGCCAGCAGACTAGGACTAGCGGACGAGCAGTTCTTC; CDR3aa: CASRLGLADEQFF
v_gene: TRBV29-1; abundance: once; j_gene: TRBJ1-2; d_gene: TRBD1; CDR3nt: TGCAGCGTTGGTGGCAGGGGGGATGGCTACACCTTC; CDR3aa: CSVGGRGDGYTF
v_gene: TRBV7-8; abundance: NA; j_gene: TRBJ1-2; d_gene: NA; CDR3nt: TGTGCCAGCAGCTTAGCGAAATGGGGGAAAGGGTACGGCTACACCTTC; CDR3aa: CASSLAKWGKGYGYTF
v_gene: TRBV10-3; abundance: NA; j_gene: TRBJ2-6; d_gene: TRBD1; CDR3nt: TGTGCCATCAAAAGGACAGGGGTACCTGGGGCCAACGTCCTGACTTTC; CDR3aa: CAIKRTGVPGANVLTF
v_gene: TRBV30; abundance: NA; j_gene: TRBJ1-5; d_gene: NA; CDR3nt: TGTGCCTGGAGTACGGGGGCCGGGGACAATCAGCCCCAGCATTTT; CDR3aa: CAWSTGAGDNQPQHF
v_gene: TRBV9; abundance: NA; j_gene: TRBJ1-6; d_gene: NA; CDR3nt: TGTGCCAGCAGCGTAGACCAGAGTGGTTCACCCCTCCACTTT; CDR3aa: CASSVDQSGSPLHF
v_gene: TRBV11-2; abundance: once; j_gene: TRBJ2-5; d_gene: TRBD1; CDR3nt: TGTGCCAGCAGCGGACAGGACGAGACCCAGTACTTC; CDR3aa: CASSGQDETQYF
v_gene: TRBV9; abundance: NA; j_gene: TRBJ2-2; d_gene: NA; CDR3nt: TGTGCCAGCAGCGTAAGAGGTCTGAGAAACGGACCCGGGGAGCTGTTTTTT; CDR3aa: CASSVRGLRNGPGELFF
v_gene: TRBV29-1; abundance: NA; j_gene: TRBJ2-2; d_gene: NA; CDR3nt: TGCAGCGTCCGGTGGGCCAACACCGGGGAGCTGTTTTTT; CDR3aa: CSVRWANTGELFF
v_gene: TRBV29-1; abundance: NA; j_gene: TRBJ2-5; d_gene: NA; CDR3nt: TGCAGCGTTGCCCTCCAAGAGACCCAGTACTTC; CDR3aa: CSVALQETQYF
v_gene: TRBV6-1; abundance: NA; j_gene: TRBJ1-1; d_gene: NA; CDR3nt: TGTGCCAGCAGTACCCGGACATCTTATGAAGCTTTCTTT; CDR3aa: CASSTRTSYEAFF
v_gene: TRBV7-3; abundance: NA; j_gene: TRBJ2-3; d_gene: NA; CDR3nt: TGTGCCAGCAGCCCCCAGGTTGCAGATACGCAGTATTTT; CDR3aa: CASSPQVADTQYF
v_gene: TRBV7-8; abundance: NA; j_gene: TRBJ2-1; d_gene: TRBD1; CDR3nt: TGTGCCAGCAGCCCCCGCCCGGACAGGGGGATCTACAATGAGCAGTTCTTC; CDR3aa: CASSPRPDRGIYNEQFF
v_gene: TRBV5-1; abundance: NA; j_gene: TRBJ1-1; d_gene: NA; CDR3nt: TGCGCCAGCAGCATCTCAGGGTTCGTCTCGGCTGAAGCTTTCTTT; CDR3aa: CASSISGFVSAEAFF
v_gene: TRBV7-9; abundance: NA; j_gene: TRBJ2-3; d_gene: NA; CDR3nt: TGTGCCAGCAGCACCGGGACGACGAGTTATACGCAGTATTTT; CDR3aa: CASSTGTTSYTQYF
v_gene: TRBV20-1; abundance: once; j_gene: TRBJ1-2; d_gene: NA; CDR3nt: TGCAGTTTGGAGGGCCGGTATGGCTACACCTTC; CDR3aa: CSLEGRYGYTF
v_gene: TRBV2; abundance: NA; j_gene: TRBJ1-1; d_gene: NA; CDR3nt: TGTGCCAGCAGTGTAGAACAGGGAGCTTTCTTT; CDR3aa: CASSVEQGAFF
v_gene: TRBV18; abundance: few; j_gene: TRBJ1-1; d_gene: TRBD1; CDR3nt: TGTGCCAGCTTCTCACCACTCCAGGGACAGGGGATGAACACTGAAGCTTTCTTT; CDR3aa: CASFSPLQGQGMNTEAFF
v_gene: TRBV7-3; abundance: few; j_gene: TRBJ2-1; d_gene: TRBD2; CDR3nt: TGTGCCAGCAGCTCCGCGGGGGGGCCCAATGAGCAGTTCTTC; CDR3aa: CASSSAGGPNEQFF
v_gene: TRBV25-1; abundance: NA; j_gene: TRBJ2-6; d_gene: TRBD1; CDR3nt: TGTGCCAGCAGCGAGTACAGGGGATCTGGGGCCAACGTCCTGACTTTC; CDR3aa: CASSEYRGSGANVLTF
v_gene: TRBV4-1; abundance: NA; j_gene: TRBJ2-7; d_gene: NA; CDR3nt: TGCGCCAGCAGCCAGGGACCCGGGACACAGACCTACGAGCAGTACTTC; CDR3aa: CASSQGPGTQTYEQYF
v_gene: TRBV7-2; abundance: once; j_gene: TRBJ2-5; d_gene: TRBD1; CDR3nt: TGTGCCAGCAGCTATGACAGGGCTGGTCGAGCCCAGTACTTC; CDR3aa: CASSYDRAGRAQYF
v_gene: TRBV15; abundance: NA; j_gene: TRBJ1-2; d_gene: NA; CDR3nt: TGTGCCACCAGCGAAGCGGGCCGAGGAGGGTATGGCTACACCTTC; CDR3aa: CATSEAGRGGYGYTF
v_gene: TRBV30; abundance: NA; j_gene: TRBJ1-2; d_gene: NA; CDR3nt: TGTGCCTGGAGTGTCCGCCCTAACTATGGCTACACCTTC; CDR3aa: CAWSVRPNYGYTF
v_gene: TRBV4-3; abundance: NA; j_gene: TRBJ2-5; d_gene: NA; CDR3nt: TGCGCCAGCAGCCGCACAGACCAAGAGACCCAGTACTTC; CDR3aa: CASSRTDQETQYF
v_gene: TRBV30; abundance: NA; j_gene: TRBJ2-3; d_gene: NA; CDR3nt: TGTGCCTGGAAGATCCGGGGGTCCAGCACAGATACGCAGTATTTT; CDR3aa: CAWKIRGSSTDTQYF
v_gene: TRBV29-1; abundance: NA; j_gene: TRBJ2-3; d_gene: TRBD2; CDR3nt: TGCAGCGTTGAAGATCCGAGCGGGGGGCGGTGGACGCAGTATTTT; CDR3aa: CSVEDPSGGRWTQYF
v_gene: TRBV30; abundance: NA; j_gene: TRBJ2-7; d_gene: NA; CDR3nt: TGTGCCTGGAGTTATCACAGGTACGAAATCCACGAGCAGTACTTC; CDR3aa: CAWSYHRYEIHEQYF